This TCR beta chain was recovered during a study of blood T cell repertoires in COVID-19. Study information: Specimens from acute and convalescent COVID-19 originated in the United States, Italy and Spain.

Trimming pared 4 bases from V and 4 bases from J, leaving 21 bases between. Germline V gene data show CDR1 as SEHNR and CDR2 as FQNEAQ (reference sequence). CDR3 size: 17 residues. The age range of participants was about 18 to 100 years, with residence in fewer than 25 US areas. Cohort 3 donors counted as recovered after two negative PCRs, clearance, or resolved symptoms. In the study's own analysis: From reference gene primer amplification, estimates of nucleated cell counts were derived. The table came from immunoSEQ multiplex PCR; TCRdb's copy has only in-frame clones and leaves some out. D and trimming were read from the DNA, whereas the V and J calls and clone size are those reported in that table. The table has around 160,000 clones, roughly 83% seen once.

V and J are TRBV7-9 and TRBJ2-3; D perhaps matches TRBD1 (6 bases). This clonotype was obtained from a woman aged 60-75 years who had recovered from COVID-19. The sequenced sample was PBMCs or T cells enriched from blood (not recorded which). The CDR3, as DNA: TGTGCCAGCAGCTCCTCCCGCGGCAGGGGATTTGCAGATACGCAGTATTTT. Translated, it gives CASSSSRGRGFADTQYF.